This TCR beta chain derives from a study of control samples from healthy donors and cancer patients. The trim removed 5 bases at V and 2 bases at J, leaving 7 bases unmatched. Germline CDR1 reads SGHNT; CDR2 reads YYREEE (reference sequence). The CDR3 extends over 15 amino acids. Clones were read by immunoSEQ multiplex PCR, and TCRdb kept only the in-frame ones, dropping some. The data contain tens of thousands of clones, around 87% of them seen just once; the ten biggest clones take up less than 2%. The sequencing input was PBMCs. The chain combines TRBV5-4 with TRBJ1-3; 7 nucleotides align to TRBD1. This clonotype was obtained from a woman aged 40 to 55 with lung cancer. The CDR3 reads CASSRGGEAGNTIYF. CDR3 coding DNA: TGTGCCAGCAGTCGAGGGGGCGAAGCTGGAAACACCATATATTTT.